This T cell receptor beta chain came from a study of OX40 agonist ivuxolimab in advanced cancers. Per germline, CDR1 SNHLY and CDR2 FYNNEI. The CDR3 runs 15 residues. Losses at the gene ends were 5 bases for V and 4 bases for J; bases not matched to a gene: 8. The table came from immunoSEQ multiplex PCR; TCRdb's copy has only in-frame clones and leaves some out. The sample lists 40,000 or so clones, roughly 90% occurring once. This chain uses TRBV2 with TRBJ2-3; 8 bases align to TRBD2. The sequence was collected from an adult with an advanced solid tumor such as melanoma, head and neck, liver or kidney cancer. This specimen was CD4+ or CD8+ T cells sorted from blood, taken in a trial of the OX40 agonist ivuxolimab. The CDR3 DNA reads TGTGCCAGCAGTCGGGAACAGACTAGCGCAGATACGCAGTATTTT. Protein: CASSREQTSADTQYF.